Shown below are 32 T cell receptor beta chains from a single sample sequenced in a study of T cell repertoires in cytomegalovirus infection. MiXCR, run by TCRdb on the reads, gives a single entry per CDR3 protein. The table includes approximately 1,000,000 distinct CDR3 sequences, under 40% detected once. No antigen has been identified for these receptors. The sequenced sample was cultured CD8+ T cells from PBMCs, obtained from culture after CMV antigen stimulation. The receptors stem from a human donor in good health (CMV status not recorded). Some clones in this sample may be carry-over from other donors' samples.

V is TRBV6-6 and J is TRBJ2-7, with D perhaps TRBD2 (5 bases). The CDR3 is made up of 16 amino acids. Germline values: CDR1 MNHNY, CDR2 SVGAGI (reference sequence). The CDR3 loop reads CASCYSKHRGQYEQYV. In nucleotides, the CDR3 is TGTGCCAGCTGTTACTCGAAACACCGGGGTCAATACGAGCAGTACGTC.

This rearrangement joins TRBV4-1 to TRBJ1-1; no definite D call. Looked up from germline, CDR1 is MGHRA and CDR2 is YSYEKL. V lost 2 bases and J lost 2, with 9 bases in between. The CDR3 spans 14 residues. The CDR3 DNA sequence: TGCGCCAGCAGCCAAACGGGGATTAACACTGAAGCTTTCTTT. This translates into CASSQTGINTEAFF.

This clonotype was recorded a few times. The rearrangement links TRBV6-5 to TRBJ1-4, with D unresolved. Trimming left V 0 bases short and J 3 bases short, with 8 bases between. Germline values: CDR1 MNHEY, CDR2 SVGAGI. The CDR3 is 15 amino acids. The CDR3 here is CASSYSRVANEKLFF. The CDR3 DNA is TGTGCCAGCAGTTACTCGCGGGTTGCTAATGAAAAACTGTTTTTT.

This clonotype was detected only a few times. The J gene is TRBJ2-1, the V gene TRBV20-1, with 8 bases fitting TRBD2. V was pared by 6 bases and J by 0 bases, with 7 bases of the junction left unmatched. Germline assignment: CDR1 DFQATT and CDR2 SNEGSKA (reference sequence). The CDR3 has 15 amino acids. CDR3 in DNA: TGCAGTGCGCTGACTAGCGTGAGCTCCTACAATGAGCAGTTCTTC. Translation gives CSALTSVSSYNEQFF.

This sequence joins TRBV7-9 and TRBJ1-1, with D uncertain. The V end lost 1 base, the J end lost 7 bases, and 7 bases lay between the germline ends. This CDR3 is built from 12 residues. Germline CDR1 SEHNR, CDR2 FQNEAQ (reference sequence). The CDR3 region has the DNA TGTGCCAGCAGCTTAGAGGAGCTTGAAGCTTTCTTT. This gives the protein CASSLEELEAFF. Full variable domain (outside the CDR3, taken from reference TRBV7-9 and TRBJ1-1): DTGVSQNPRHKITKRGQNVTFRCDPISEHNRLYWYRQTLGQGPEFLTYFQNEAQLEKSRLLSDRFSAERPKGSFSTLEIQRTEQGDSAMYLCASSLEELEAFFGQGTRLTVV.

This clonotype has a count of ten or more. This chain links TRBV7-2 with TRBJ2-2, with D tentatively TRBD1 (6 bases). The V and J ends lost 5 bases and 7 bases respectively, with 14 bases between them. Germline CDR1 is SGHTA and CDR2 is FQGNSA. This CDR3 contains 14 residues. The CDR3 nucleotides are TGTGCCAGCAGCCCCAGGGGATTTGGCGGGGAGCTGTTTTTT. Its translation: CASSPRGFGGELFF.

This clonotype has just a few counts. The V gene is TRBV6-2 or TRBV6-3, the J gene TRBJ2-5; 7 bases map to TRBD2. This CDR3 has 15 amino acids. Germline trimming cut 1 base from V and 2 bases from J; bases unmatched to any gene: 4. Germline V gene data show CDR1 as MNHEY and CDR2 as SVGEGT. In DNA form, the CDR3 reads TGTGCCAGCAGTTACTTTAAGCGGGGACAAGAGACCCAGTACTTC. Its translation: CASSYFKRGQETQYF.

The chain is built from TRBV4-2 and TRBJ1-5; TRBD1 agrees at 7 bases. Germline V gene sequence: CDR1 LGHNA, CDR2 YNFKEQ. This CDR3 comprises 15 residues. The J segment lost 7 bases and the V segment lost 0 bases, leaving 6 bases of the junction unmatched. The CDR3 region is CASSQDRTGMQPQHF. The CDR3 DNA follows: TGTGCCAGCAGCCAAGATCGGACAGGTATGCAGCCCCAGCATTTT.

The chain couples TRBV6-5 to TRBJ1-6; D unclear. The V gene's germline CDR1 is MNHEY and CDR2 SVGAGI. Trimming took 2 bases from V and 7 from J, leaving 9 bases between them. The CDR3 contains 14 residues. The CDR3 reads CASSYEGGNSPLHF. CDR3 nucleotides: TGTGCCAGCAGTTACGAGGGCGGGAATTCACCCCTCCACTTT.

V gene TRBV27 combines with J gene TRBJ2-3, with 7 nucleotides matching TRBD1. The CDR3 is 16 residues long. Germline assignment: CDR1 MNHEY and CDR2 SMNVEV (reference sequence). Trimming took 5 bases from V and 2 from J; bases not matched to a gene: 10. The CDR3 region is CASSPLWDRLTDTQYF. The CDR3 nucleotides are TGTGCCAGCAGTCCTCTCTGGGACAGACTCACAGATACGCAGTATTTT.

In the case of this clonotype: A much larger clone is a single base away; this may be a read error. Here the CDR3 reads CTSSLQGPTYEQYF. In nucleotides, the CDR3 is TGTACCAGCAGCCTACAGGGACCGACCTACGAGCAGTACTTC. The rearrangement uses TRBV7-6 and TRBJ2-7; tentative D call: TRBD1 (6 bases). Germline V gene lookup returns CDR1 SGHVS and CDR2 FNYEAQ. The CDR3 totals 14 residues.

This clonotype occurred a few times. The chain uses TRBV7-9 and TRBJ1-1; the match to TRBD1 covers 9 bases. V lost 4 bases and J lost 2; bases outside the gene matches: 14. The CDR3 is made up of 18 amino acids. The V gene's germline CDR1 is SEHNR and CDR2 FQNEAQ (reference sequence). CDR3 sequence (DNA): TGTGCCAGCAGCTCCTCCCAAAACAGGGGGCCTTCCAACACTGAAGCTTTCTTT. Amino acids: CASSSSQNRGPSNTEAFF. Supplemented by reference TRBV7-9 and TRBJ1-1, the full variable domain reads DTGVSQNPRHKITKRGQNVTFRCDPISEHNRLYWYRQTLGQGPEFLTYFQNEAQLEKSRLLSDRFSAERPKGSFSTLEIQRTEQGDSAMYLCASSSSQNRGPSNTEAFFGQGTRLTVV.

V is TRBV6-1 and J is TRBJ2-7, with a possible D match to TRBD1 (6 bases). Trimming removed 4 bases from V and 5 bases from J, with 12 bases in between. Germline-derived CDR1 and CDR2 are MNHNS and SASEGT. This CDR3 comprises 13 residues. The chain's CDR3 is CASSVRDTHEQYV. Written as DNA, the CDR3 is TGTGCCAGCAGTGTTAGGGACACCCACGAGCAGTACGTC.

The J gene is TRBJ1-6, the V gene TRBV27, with 10 nucleotides matching TRBD1. Germline V gives CDR1 MNHEY, CDR2 SMNVEV (reference sequence). V trimming: 3 bases; J trimming: 2 bases; junction bases outside the gene matches: 7. The length of the CDR3 is 18 residues. The CDR3 loop is CASSFWTGGGTYNSPLHF. CDR3 nucleotide sequence: TGTGCCAGCAGTTTTTGGACAGGGGGGGGAACCTATAATTCACCCCTCCACTTT.

CDR3 sequence reads: CASSWSGGSGEKLFF. In nucleotides, the CDR3 is TGTGCCAGCAGTTGGTCGGGGGGATCGGGGGAAAAACTGTTTTTT. The chain uses TRBV27 and TRBJ1-4; tentative D call: TRBD1 (5 bases). Trimming shortened V by 4 bases and J by 8 bases, and 17 bases separated the two germline ends. Germline lookup yields CDR1 MNHEY and CDR2 SMNVEV (reference sequence). The CDR3 totals 15 residues.

This clonotype was seen more than once but under ten times. The rearrangement links TRBV12-3 or TRBV12-4 to TRBJ2-5; 11 bases are shared with TRBD2. The CDR3 is 14 residues long. Trimming took 5 bases from V and 4 from J; bases not matched to a gene: 3. CDR3 region: CASSPTSGVETQYF. CDR3 in DNA: TGTGCCAGCAGTCCGACTAGCGGGGTAGAGACCCAGTACTTC.

In regard to this clonotype: Compared with germline, one end of the junction differs, possibly owing to a read error. The chain carries TRBV7-9 and TRBJ1-4; D not resolved. The CDR3 has 12 amino acids. Per germline, CDR1 SEHNR and CDR2 FQNEAQ (reference sequence). The CDR3 reads CASSLGGEKLRF. DNA for the CDR3: TGTGCCAGCAGCTTAGGGGGTGAAAAACTGCGTTTT.

J is TRBJ1-4 and V is TRBV7-6; tentatively, D is TRBD1 (6 bases). V shed 5 bases and J shed 2 bases, with 21 bases lying between them. CDR1 SGHVS and CDR2 FNYEAQ come from the germline V gene. This CDR3 has 18 residues. The CDR3 is CASSEGILTGTTNEKLFF. CDR3 in DNA: TGTGCCAGCAGCGAGGGAATATTAACAGGGACCACTAATGAAAAACTGTTTTTT. Based on the CDR3 plus reference TRBV7-6 and TRBJ1-4, the full variable domain is GAGVSQSPRYKVTKRGQDVALRCDPISGHVSLYWYRQALGQGPEFLTYFNYEAQQDKSGLPNDRFSAERPEGSISTLTIQRTEQRDSAMYRCASSEGILTGTTNEKLFFGSGTQLSVL.

This chain joins TRBV6-5 and TRBJ2-7; D not certain. The CDR3 totals 14 residues. CDR1 is MNHEY and CDR2 is SVGAGI in the germline V gene. Trimming took off 3 bases at V and 5 bases at J, with 14 bases between the two ends. The CDR3 reads CASSYNQGNDEQYV. In DNA form, the CDR3 reads TGTGCCAGCAGTTATAATCAAGGGAACGACGAGCAGTACGTC.

This clonotype came up a few times. The chain uses TRBV6-5 and TRBJ2-1; 7 nucleotides agree with TRBD1. The junction had 3 bases not matched to a gene; V was cut back by 0 bases and J by 4 bases. Germline V CDR1 and CDR2: MNHEY, SVGAGI. The CDR3 is 15 residues long. DNA for the CDR3: TGTGCCAGCAGTTACTCCGGGACAGTATACAATGAGCAGTTCTTC. Amino acids: CASSYSGTVYNEQFF.

This clonotype turned up a few times. The genes are TRBV12-3 or TRBV12-4 and TRBJ2-7; no clear D gene. V shed 6 bases and J shed 3 bases, with 9 bases lying between them. This CDR3 contains 12 residues. The CDR3 is CASSPQLYEQYF. The CDR3 bases are TGTGCCAGCAGCCCTCAACTCTACGAGCAGTACTTC.

This clonotype was seen many times. The J gene is TRBJ1-6, the V gene TRBV28; TRBD1 is a possible D gene (5 bases). V lost 8 bases and J 0 bases, leaving 11 bases between the germline ends. The CDR3 length is 15 residues. Germline V gene lookup returns CDR1 MDHEN and CDR2 SYDVKM. CDR3 region: CASLEGSSYNSPLHF. The CDR3 DNA reads TGTGCCAGCTTGGAGGGGAGCTCCTATAATTCACCCCTCCACTTT.

The V gene is TRBV2, the J gene TRBJ2-5, with 7 positions matching TRBD1. The V gene's germline CDR1 is SNHLY and CDR2 FYNNEI. This CDR3 is built from 15 residues. Trimming cost V 1 base and J 2 bases; bases outside gene matches: 4. In nucleotides, the CDR3 is TGTGCCAGCAGTGAAGAGGGGACAGTACAAGAGACCCAGTACTTC. It translates to CASSEEGTVQETQYF.

Only a few counts were recorded for this clonotype. This chain links TRBV7-6 with TRBJ2-3; perhaps TRBD1 as D (5 bases). The CDR3 totals 16 residues. Germline assignment: CDR1 SGHVS and CDR2 FNYEAQ. Trimming stripped 4 bases from V and 7 bases from J, with 21 bases between. CDR3 in amino acids: CASSSTPGPPTHTQYF. Here the CDR3 DNA reads TGTGCCAGCAGCTCTACTCCAGGGCCCCCAACACATACGCAGTATTTT.

The chain links TRBV6-1 to TRBJ1-2; TRBD1 is a possible D gene (6 bases). V shed 11 bases and J shed 4 bases, with 11 bases lying between them. CDR1 is MNHNS, CDR2 SASEGT, per germline. The length of the CDR3 is 11 residues. CDR3 loop: CASGGAYGYTF. DNA for the CDR3: TGTGCCTCGGGGGGGGCCTATGGCTACACCTTC.

This clonotype was seen ten or more times. The rearrangement uses TRBV7-8 and TRBJ2-2; 16 positions match TRBD2. Germline V gives CDR1 SGHVS, CDR2 FQNEAQ. Trimming at V came to 5 bases and at J to 7 bases, leaving 4 bases not matched to a gene. This CDR3 contains 16 residues. Here the CDR3 reads CASSPGLAGGLGELFF. The CDR3 coding sequence is TGTGCCAGCAGCCCGGGACTAGCGGGGGGGCTCGGGGAGCTGTTTTTT. Variable domain in full (rest from reference TRBV7-8 and TRBJ2-2): GAGVSQSPRYKVAKRGQDVALRCDPISGHVSLFWYQQALGQGPEFLTYFQNEAQLDKSGLPSDRFFAERPEGSVSTLKIQRTQQEDSAVYLCASSPGLAGGLGELFFGEGSRLTVL.

This clonotype came up a few times. This chain links TRBV7-2 with TRBJ1-2, with D tentatively TRBD1 (5 bases). CDR3 length: 15 amino acids. CDR1 is SGHTA, CDR2 FQGNSA, per germline. V lost 5 bases and J 0 bases, leaving 13 bases between the germline ends. In DNA, the CDR3 is TGTGCCAGCAGCAAATGGGGCAGTGCTAACTATGGCTACACCTTC. Amino acid sequence: CASSKWGSANYGYTF.

This clonotype has at least ten counts. The chain links TRBV7-6 to TRBJ2-1; D tentatively reads TRBD1 or TRBD2 (6 bases each). The CDR3 extends over 19 amino acids. In germline, CDR1 is SGHVS, CDR2 FNYEAQ. V was pared by 2 bases and J by 3 bases, with 23 bases between. The CDR3 reads CASSLYNGGGRDLYNEQFF. The CDR3 DNA is TGTGCCAGCAGCTTATATAACGGAGGGGGAAGGGACCTCTACAATGAGCAGTTCTTC.

The chain uses TRBV20-1 and TRBJ2-6, with D perhaps matching TRBD1 or TRBD2 (5 bases each). Trimming took off 5 bases at V and 0 bases at J, with 11 bases between the two ends. CDR3 length equals 15 residues. CDR1 is DFQATT and CDR2 is SNEGSKA in the germline V gene (reference sequence). The CDR3 spells CSAGGRNSGANVLTF. The CDR3 DNA is TGCAGTGCTGGGGGACGAAACTCTGGGGCCAACGTCCTGACTTTC.

The rearrangement uses TRBV7-8 and TRBJ1-1; the D gene is possibly TRBD1 (5 bases). Per germline, CDR1 SGHVS and CDR2 FQNEAQ. V lost 5 bases to trimming and J lost 3 bases, with 13 bases between them. The CDR3 length is 14 residues. The CDR3 DNA is TGTGCCAGCAGCCCCAGGGAGAGGGACACTGAAGCTTTCTTT. This gives the protein CASSPRERDTEAFF.

This chain links TRBV6-1 with TRBJ2-7; 7 bases map to TRBD1. Germline values: CDR1 MNHNS, CDR2 SASEGT. This CDR3 has 15 residues. V shed 2 bases and J 1 base; nucleotides not matched to a gene: 5. The CDR3 sequence: CASSEHRDSSYEQYV. The CDR3 DNA reads as TGTGCCAGCAGTGAACACCGGGACAGTTCCTACGAGCAGTACGTC.

As concerns this clonotype: Relative to the germline gene, one junction end is altered; a read error may explain this. The V gene is TRBV12-3 or TRBV12-4, the J gene TRBJ2-1; D possibly matches TRBD1 or TRBD2 (5 bases each). CDR3 length: 14 residues. CDR3 coding DNA: TGTGCCAGCAGGTTAGGGCAGGATCTCCGAGGGGAGTTCTTC. As protein: CASRLGQDLRGEFF.